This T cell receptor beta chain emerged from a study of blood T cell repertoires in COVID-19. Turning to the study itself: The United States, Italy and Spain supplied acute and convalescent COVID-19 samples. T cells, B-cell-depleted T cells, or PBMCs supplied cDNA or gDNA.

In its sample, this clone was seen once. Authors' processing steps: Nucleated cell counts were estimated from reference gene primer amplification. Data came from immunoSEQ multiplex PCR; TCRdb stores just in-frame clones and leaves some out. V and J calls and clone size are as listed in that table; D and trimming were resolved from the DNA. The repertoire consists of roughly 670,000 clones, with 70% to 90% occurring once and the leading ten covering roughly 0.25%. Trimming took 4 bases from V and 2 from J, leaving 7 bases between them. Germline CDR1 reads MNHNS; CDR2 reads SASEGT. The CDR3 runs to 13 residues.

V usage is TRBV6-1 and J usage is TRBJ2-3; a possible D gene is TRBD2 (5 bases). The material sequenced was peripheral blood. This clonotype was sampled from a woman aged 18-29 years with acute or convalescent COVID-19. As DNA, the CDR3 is TGTGCCAGCAGTGCTCGGGACACAGATACGCAGTATTTT. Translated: CASSARDTDTQYF.